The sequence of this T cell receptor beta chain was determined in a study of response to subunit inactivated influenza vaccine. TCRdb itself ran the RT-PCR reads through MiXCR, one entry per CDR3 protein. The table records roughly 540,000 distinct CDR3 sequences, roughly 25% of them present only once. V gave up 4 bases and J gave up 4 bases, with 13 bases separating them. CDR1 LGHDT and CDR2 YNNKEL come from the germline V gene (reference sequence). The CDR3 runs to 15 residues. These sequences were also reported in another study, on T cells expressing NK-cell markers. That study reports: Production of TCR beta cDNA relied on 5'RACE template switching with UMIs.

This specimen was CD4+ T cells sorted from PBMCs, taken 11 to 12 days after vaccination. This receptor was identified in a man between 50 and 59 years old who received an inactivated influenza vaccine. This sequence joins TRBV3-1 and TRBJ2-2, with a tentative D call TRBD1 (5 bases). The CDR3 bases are TGTGCCAGCAGCCCGCCCTTCCAGGGCACCGGGGAGCTGTTTTTT. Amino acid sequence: CASSPPFQGTGELFF. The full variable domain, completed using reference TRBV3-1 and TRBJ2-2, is DTAVSQTPKYLVTQMGNDKSIKCEQNLGHDTMYWYKQDSKKFLKIMFSYNNKELIINETVPNRFSPKSPDKAHLNLHINSLELGDSAVYFCASSPPFQGTGELFFGEGSRLTVL.